The clone carrying this T cell receptor beta chain was seen a handful of times. This entry is derived from a study of blood T cell repertoires in COVID-19. The V and J ends lost 0 bases and 4 bases, in that order; junction bases with no gene match: 5. The CDR3 runs 15 residues. CDR1 and CDR2 from the germline V gene are SGHNT and YYREEE (reference sequence). Profiling relied on immunoSEQ multiplex PCR, and the TCRdb table lists in-frame clones only, not all of them. The sample lists about 200,000 clones, more than 75% seen once, with approximately 7.6% in the top ten. Material for sequencing was peripheral blood. The chain joins TRBV5-4 to TRBJ2-3, with 7 positions matching TRBD2. The receptor was derived from a woman of 80 years or more with COVID-19, enrolled during active disease. This CDR3 is CASSLAGSGADTQYF. The CDR3 coding sequence is TGTGCCAGCAGCTTGGCGGGGAGCGGGGCAGATACGCAGTATTTT.